The clone carrying this T cell receptor beta chain has a count of ten or more. No antigen is known for it. This sample was included in a study of spatial heterogeneity in lung cancer. Study summary: Detected sequences consistently included more beta-chain ones than alpha-chain ones. Matched bulk RNA-seq provided a T cell module score, and TCR transcript counts in tumor regions correlated strongly with it. Findings of the study overall: Expanded alpha and beta TCR counts within tumors tracked tumor mutation counts.

Regarding time point: sample taken at primary tumor resection. No cell sorting; template was whole RNA from tumor, lung tissue or PBMC. V dropped 8 bases and J dropped 3 bases, with 14 bases sitting between them. Germline lookup yields CDR1 MDHEN and CDR2 SYDVKM. The CDR3 loop spans 14 amino acids. TCRdb reanalysed the 5' RACE reads using MiXCR and keeps one entry per CDR3 protein. The sample has about 100,000 distinct CDR3 sequences, approximately 4% seen once; the top ten hold approximately 21%. This chain uses TRBV28 with TRBJ1-5, with D unresolved. The TCR was taken from a male donor with early-stage non-small cell lung cancer. Sequencing used lung tumor tissue, obtained at surgery. The CDR3 DNA is TGTGCCAGCCGAGAGTGGGTTAACAATCAGCCCCAGCATTTT. This sequence encodes CASREWVNNQPQHF. Supplemented by reference TRBV28 and TRBJ1-5, the full variable domain reads DVKVTQSSRYLVKRTGEKVFLECVQDMDHENMFWYRQDPGLGLRLIYFSYDVKMKEKGDIPEGYSVSREKKERFSLILESASTNQTSMYLCASREWVNNQPQHFGDGTRLSIL.